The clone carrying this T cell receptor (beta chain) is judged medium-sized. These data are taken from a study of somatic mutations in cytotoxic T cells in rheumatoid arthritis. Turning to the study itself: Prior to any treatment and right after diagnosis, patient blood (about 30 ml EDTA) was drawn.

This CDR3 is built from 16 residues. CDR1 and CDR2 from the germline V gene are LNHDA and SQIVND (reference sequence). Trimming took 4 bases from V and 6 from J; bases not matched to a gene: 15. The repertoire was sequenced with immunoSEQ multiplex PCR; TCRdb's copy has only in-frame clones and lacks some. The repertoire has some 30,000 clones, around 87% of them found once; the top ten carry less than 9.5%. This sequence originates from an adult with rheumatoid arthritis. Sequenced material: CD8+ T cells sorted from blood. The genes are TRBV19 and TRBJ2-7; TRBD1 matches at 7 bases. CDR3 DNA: TGTGCCAGTAGTACCAGACAGGGCGCTCAACCCTGCGAGCAGTACTTC. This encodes CASSTRQGAQPCEQYF.